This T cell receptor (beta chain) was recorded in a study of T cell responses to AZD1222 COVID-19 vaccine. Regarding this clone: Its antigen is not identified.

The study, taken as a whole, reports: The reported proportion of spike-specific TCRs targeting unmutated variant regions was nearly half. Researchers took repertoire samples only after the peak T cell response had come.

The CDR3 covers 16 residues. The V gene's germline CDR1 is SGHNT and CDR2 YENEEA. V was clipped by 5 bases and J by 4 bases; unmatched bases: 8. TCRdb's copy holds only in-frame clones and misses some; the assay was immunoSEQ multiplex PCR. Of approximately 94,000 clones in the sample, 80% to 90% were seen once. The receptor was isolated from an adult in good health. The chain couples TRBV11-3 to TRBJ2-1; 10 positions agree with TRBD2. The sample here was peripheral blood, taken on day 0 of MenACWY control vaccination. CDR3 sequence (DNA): TGTGCCAGCAGCCCCTTTAGCGGGAGGCATTACAATGAGCAGTTCTTC. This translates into CASSPFSGRHYNEQFF.